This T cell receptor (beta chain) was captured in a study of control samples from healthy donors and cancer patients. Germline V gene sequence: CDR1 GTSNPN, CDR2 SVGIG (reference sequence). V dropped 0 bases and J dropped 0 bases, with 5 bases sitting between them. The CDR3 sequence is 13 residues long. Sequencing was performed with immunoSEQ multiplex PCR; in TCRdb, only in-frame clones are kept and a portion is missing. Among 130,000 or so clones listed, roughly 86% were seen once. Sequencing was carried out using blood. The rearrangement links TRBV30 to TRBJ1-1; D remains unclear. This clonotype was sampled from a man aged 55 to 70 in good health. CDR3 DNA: TGTGCCTGGAGTGTGGGAGTGAACACTGAAGCTTTCTTT. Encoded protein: CAWSVGVNTEAFF.